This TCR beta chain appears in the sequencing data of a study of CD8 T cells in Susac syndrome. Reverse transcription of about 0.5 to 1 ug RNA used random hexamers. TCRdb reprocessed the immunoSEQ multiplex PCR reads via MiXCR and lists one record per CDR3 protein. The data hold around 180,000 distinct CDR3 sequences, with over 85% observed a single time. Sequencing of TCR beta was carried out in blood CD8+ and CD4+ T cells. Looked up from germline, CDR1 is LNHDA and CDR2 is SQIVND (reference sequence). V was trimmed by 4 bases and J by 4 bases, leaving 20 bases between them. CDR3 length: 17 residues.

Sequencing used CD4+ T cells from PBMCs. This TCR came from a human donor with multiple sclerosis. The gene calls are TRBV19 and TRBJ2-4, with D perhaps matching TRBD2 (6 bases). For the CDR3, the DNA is TGTGCCAGTAGTAACCCCTTAGTTAGCGGAGAAAAAAACATTCAGTACTTC. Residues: CASSNPLVSGEKNIQYF.